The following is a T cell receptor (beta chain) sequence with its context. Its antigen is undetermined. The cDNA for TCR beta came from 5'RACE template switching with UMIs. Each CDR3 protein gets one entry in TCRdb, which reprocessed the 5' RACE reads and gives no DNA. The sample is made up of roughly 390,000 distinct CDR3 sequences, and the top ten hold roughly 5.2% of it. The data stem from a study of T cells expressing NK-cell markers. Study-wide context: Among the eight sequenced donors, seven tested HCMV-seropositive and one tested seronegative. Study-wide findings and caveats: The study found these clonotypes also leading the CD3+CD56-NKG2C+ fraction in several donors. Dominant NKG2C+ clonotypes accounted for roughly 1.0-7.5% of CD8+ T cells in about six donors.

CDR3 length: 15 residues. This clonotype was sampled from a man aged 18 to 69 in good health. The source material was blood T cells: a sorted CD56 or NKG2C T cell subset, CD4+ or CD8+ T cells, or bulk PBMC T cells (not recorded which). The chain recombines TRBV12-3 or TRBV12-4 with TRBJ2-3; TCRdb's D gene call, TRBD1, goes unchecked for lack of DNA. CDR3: CASCGERGNTDTQYF.